This T cell receptor (beta chain) appears in the sequencing data of a study of blood T cell repertoires in COVID-19. Participants, 18 to 89 years old, spanned around 25 US areas. Profiling relied on immunoSEQ multiplex PCR, and the TCRdb table lists in-frame clones only, not all of them. The repertoire holds about 330,000 clones, with approximately 84% as singletons. This receptor was taken from a woman aged 18-29 years who had recovered from COVID-19. The sequenced material came from PBMCs or T cells enriched from blood (not recorded which).

The CDR3 sequence is CASSSPGTGGLAGEVEQFF. Written as DNA, the CDR3 is TGTGCCAGCAGTTCCCCCGGGACAGGGGGCCTAGCGGGAGAGGTTGAGCAGTTCTTC. The chain couples TRBV28 to TRBJ2-1; TRBD1 aligns across 12 bases. CDR1 is MDHEN and CDR2 is SYDVKM in the germline V gene. J gave up 9 bases and V 4 bases, and 19 bases lay outside the gene matches. This CDR3 is built from 19 residues.